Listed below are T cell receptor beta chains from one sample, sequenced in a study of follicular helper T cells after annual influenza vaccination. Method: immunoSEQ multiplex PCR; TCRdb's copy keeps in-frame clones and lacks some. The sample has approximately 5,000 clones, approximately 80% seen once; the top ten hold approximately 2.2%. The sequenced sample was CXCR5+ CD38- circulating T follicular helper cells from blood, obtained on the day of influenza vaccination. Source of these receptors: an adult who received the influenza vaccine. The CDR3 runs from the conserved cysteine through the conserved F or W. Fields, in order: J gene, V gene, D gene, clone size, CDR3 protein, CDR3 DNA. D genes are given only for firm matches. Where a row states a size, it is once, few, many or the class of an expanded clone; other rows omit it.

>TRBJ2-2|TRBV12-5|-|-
CASGLINYRELFF
TGTGCTAGTGGTTTGATCAATTACAGGGAGCTGTTTTTT
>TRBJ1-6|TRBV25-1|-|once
CASSESGRGVLSPLHF
TGTGCCAGCAGTGAATCGGGCAGGGGTGTTCTCTCACCCCTCCACTTT
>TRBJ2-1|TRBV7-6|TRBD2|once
CASSVTSGGANEQFF
TGTGCCAGCAGCGTCACTAGCGGGGGGGCTAATGAGCAGTTCTTC
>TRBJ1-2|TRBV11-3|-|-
CASSPTGNYGYTF
TGTGCCAGCAGCCCGACGGGCAACTATGGCTACACCTTC
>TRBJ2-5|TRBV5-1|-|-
CASSAQGWETQYF
TGCGCCAGCAGCGCACAGGGTTGGGAGACCCAGTACTTC
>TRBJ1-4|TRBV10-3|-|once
CAISAAGNEKLFF
TGTGCCATCAGTGCAGCGGGGAATGAAAAACTGTTTTTT
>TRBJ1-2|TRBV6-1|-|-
CASQPEGTTRYGYTF
TGTGCCAGCCAACCGGAAGGGACAACTCGCTATGGCTACACCTTC
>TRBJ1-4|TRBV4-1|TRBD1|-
CASSQGQDRGGEKLFF
TGCGCCAGCAGCCAAGGCCAGGACAGGGGGGGAGAAAAACTGTTTTTT
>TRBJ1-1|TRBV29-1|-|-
CSVFRSLNTEAFF
TGCAGCGTATTTCGGAGCTTGAACACTGAAGCTTTCTTT
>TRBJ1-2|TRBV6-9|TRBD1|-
CASSYFWDRGVYGYTF
TGTGCCAGCAGTTATTTTTGGGACAGGGGAGTCTATGGCTACACCTTC
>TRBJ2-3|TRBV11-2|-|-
CASSSRSRAQYF
TGTGCCAGCAGCTCCCGGTCCCGGGCGCAGTATTTT
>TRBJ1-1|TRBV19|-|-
CASSDTRDTEAFF
TGTGCCAGTAGTGATACCCGGGACACTGAAGCTTTCTTT
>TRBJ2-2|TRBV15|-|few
CATSRDRGSGELFF
TGTGCCACCAGCAGAGATCGGGGGAGCGGGGAGCTGTTTTTT
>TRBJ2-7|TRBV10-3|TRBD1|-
CAIKSDRGYYEQYF
TGTGCCATCAAATCGGACAGGGGTTATTACGAGCAGTACTTC
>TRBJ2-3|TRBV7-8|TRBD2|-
CASRGLAGTDTQYF
TGTGCCAGCCGTGGACTAGCTGGCACAGATACGCAGTATTTT
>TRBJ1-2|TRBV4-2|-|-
CASSQDTVQPRRHTF
TGTGCCAGCAGCCAAGATACGGTACAGCCCCGCCGCCACACCTTC
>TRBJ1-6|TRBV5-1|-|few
CASSLTGSAYNSPLHF
TGCGCCAGCAGCTTGACAGGGAGCGCCTATAATTCACCCCTCCACTTT
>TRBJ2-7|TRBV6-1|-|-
CASNNAYEQYF
TGTGCCAGCAACAACGCCTACGAGCAGTACTTC
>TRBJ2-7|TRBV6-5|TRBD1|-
CASSRTGLRAYEQYF
TGTGCCAGCAGTCGGACAGGATTACGGGCCTACGAGCAGTACTTC
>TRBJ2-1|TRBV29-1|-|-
CSVVGGRVWNEQFF
TGCAGCGTTGTGGGGGGGCGTGTGTGGAATGAGCAGTTCTTC
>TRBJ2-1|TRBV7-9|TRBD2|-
CASSQGRGLAGHEQFF
TGTGCCAGCAGCCAGGGGCGCGGACTAGCGGGCCATGAGCAGTTCTTC
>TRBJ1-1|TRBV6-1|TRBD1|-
CAIKTGTVNTEAFF
TGTGCCATCAAAACCGGGACAGTGAACACTGAAGCTTTCTTT
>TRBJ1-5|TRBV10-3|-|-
CAISPSQTNQPQHF
TGTGCCATCAGCCCATCACAAACCAATCAGCCCCAGCATTTT
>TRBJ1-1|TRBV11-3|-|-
CASSLAHRNTEAFF
TGTGCCAGCAGCTTGGCCCATAGAAACACTGAAGCTTTCTTT
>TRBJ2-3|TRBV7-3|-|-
CASSLVSGTKDTQYF
TGTGCCAGCAGCTTGGTCTCGGGTACTAAGGATACGCAGTATTTT
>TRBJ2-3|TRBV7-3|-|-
CASSRTPGVADTQYF
TGTGCCAGCAGCCGAACCCCAGGGGTTGCAGATACGCAGTATTTT
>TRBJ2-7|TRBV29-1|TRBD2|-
CSAGLAGHYEQYF
TGCAGCGCGGGACTAGCGGGACACTACGAGCAGTACTTC
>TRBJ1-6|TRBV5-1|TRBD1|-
CASSLTGQQYNSPLHF
TGCGCCAGCAGCTTGACGGGACAGCAGTATAATTCACCCCTCCACTTT
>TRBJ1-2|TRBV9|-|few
CASSVEGGLQTGGYTF
TGTGCCAGCAGCGTAGAGGGGGGGCTCCAGACGGGTGGCTACACCTTC
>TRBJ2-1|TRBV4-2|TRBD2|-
CASRASGGLNEQFF
TGTGCCAGCAGGGCTAGCGGGGGCCTGAATGAGCAGTTCTTC
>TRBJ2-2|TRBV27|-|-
CASSPPGRNTGELFF
TGTGCCAGCAGCCCCCCGGGGAGGAACACCGGGGAGCTGTTTTTT
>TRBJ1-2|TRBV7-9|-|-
CASSSQDRFLYGYTF
TGTGCCAGCAGCTCTCAGGACAGATTTCTTTATGGCTACACCTTC
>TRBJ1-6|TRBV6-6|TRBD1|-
CASSWTGGDSPLHF
TGTGCCAGCAGTTGGACAGGGGGCGATTCACCCCTCCACTTT
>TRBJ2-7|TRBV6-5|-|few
CASSYGWEQYF
TGTGCCAGCAGTTACGGTTGGGAGCAGTACTTC
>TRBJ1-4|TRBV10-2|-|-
CASAKGGEKLFF
TGCGCCAGCGCCAAGGGGGGTGAAAAACTGTTTTTT
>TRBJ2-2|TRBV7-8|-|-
CASSRRLGTKETGELFF
TGTGCCAGCAGCCGCAGGTTGGGGACGAAGGAGACCGGGGAGCTGTTTTTT
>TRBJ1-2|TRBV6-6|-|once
CASSYDPTKREYGYTF
TGTGCCAGCAGTTACGACCCTACCAAGAGGGAATATGGCTACACCTTC
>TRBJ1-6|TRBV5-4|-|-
CASSNGPRGDSPLHF
TGTGCCAGCAGCAACGGACCCCGAGGGGATTCACCCCTCCACTTT
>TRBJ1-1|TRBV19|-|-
CASSFRTEAFF
TGTGCCAGTAGTTTTCGTACTGAAGCTTTCTTT
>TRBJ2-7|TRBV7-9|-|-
CASSGRALRGAEQYF
TGTGCCAGCAGCGGCAGGGCTCTTCGGGGTGCCGAGCAGTACTTC
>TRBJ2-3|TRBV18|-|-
CASSPRDTQYF
TGTGCCAGCTCACCACGGGATACGCAGTATTTT
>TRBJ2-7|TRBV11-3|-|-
CASSRRMGGYEQYF
TGTGCCAGCAGCCGGAGGATGGGGGGCTACGAGCAGTACTTC